A selection of T cell receptor beta chains follows, all from one sample in a study of cytomegalovirus exposure and HLA in healthy donors. Profiling relied on immunoSEQ multiplex PCR, and the TCRdb table lists in-frame clones only, not all of them. The sample holds 120,000 or so clones, about 81% seen once. Sequencing was performed on PBMCs. The receptors originated from a woman aged 45-59 years in good health and CMV-seropositive. Both conserved end residues are part of each CDR3.

V	CDR3
TRBV9	CASSVTALAGDTQYF
TRBV30	CAWSRDNNQPQHF
TRBV19	CASSTGTGGGYGYTF
TRBV7-8	CASSRGTQGSAFTDTQYF
TRBV5-1	CASSFGTTDTQYF
TRBV27	CASRSLPSSGRGDEQFF
TRBV5-4	CASSYDGAGGSTDTQYF
TRBV5-1	CASSLVTSGSWEQYF
TRBV19	CASSMTGVNYGYTF
TRBV5-1	CASSLAQSGDTEAFF
TRBV11-2	CASSLVYVPTDNYEQYF
TRBV11-2	CASSLERGSNQPQHF
TRBV7-3	CASSYRESTEAFF
TRBV23-1	CASSQSTGGETQYF
TRBV5-4	CASSGGQRSSYEQYF
TRBV27	CASSLTLIAGIADIQYF
TRBV19	CASSKTQGSWNTEAFF
TRBV11-2	CASSRTSSGEQYF
TRBV5-1	CASSKGQNTGELFF
TRBV19	CASKMLEAGNTIYF
TRBV11-3	CASSRQGTSAQHF
TRBV7-9	CASSPDRGRAEAFF
TRBV29-1	CSVGPRWGGVANTEAFF
TRBV10-3	CAISGTSGGYNEQFF
TRBV2	CASRDSSTEAFF
TRBV7-9	CASSSAGTNEQFF
TRBV9	CASSVGSGGNTGELFF
TRBV2	CASRRDGNEQFF
TRBV7-2	CASSLGLAGFQGEQFF
TRBV6-5	CASRQQVEDEKLFF
TRBV4-3	CASSQVNSPGYGYTF
TRBV11-3	CASSRGLGDTQYF
TRBV7-2	CASSQNPDGAGGYTF
TRBV6-9	CASSCPRDRESYEQYF
TRBV27	CASSFGRDNSPLHF
TRBV18	CASSPPNSGSHEQYF
TRBV6-1	CASSEVQGALGYTF
TRBV19	CASSKGTGGRETQYF
TRBV11-3	CASSRDNTGELFF
TRBV7-2	CASSPPGYGYTF
TRBV5-4	CASSSTGELFF
TRBV7-2	CASSLGQGNQPQHF